This is a list of T cell receptor beta chains from one sample in a study of blood T cell repertoires in COVID-19. Sequencing used immunoSEQ multiplex PCR; TCRdb keeps in-frame clones, though not all of them. The sample lists roughly 340,000 clones, about 88% seen once, with 6% to 8% in the top ten. Sequences were obtained from peripheral blood. Source of these receptors: a woman in her 70s with COVID-19, enrolled during active disease. Each CDR3 is given with its conserved first and last residue. The D gene is left open where the match is weak. Clone size is given for some rows only: seen once, a few or many times, or a class if the clone is expanded.

clone_size d_call j_call v_call cdr3_aa cdr3_nt
- - TRBJ2-5 TRBV7-9 CASSLGGRGETQYF TGTGCCAGCAGCCTCGGGGGGCGCGGCGAGACCCAGTACTTC
- - TRBJ1-3 TRBV4-1 CASSQRTDSGNTIYF TGCGCCAGCAGCCAAAGGACAGACTCTGGAAACACCATATATTTT
- TRBD1 TRBJ2-1 TRBV7-2 CASSWDRAREQFF TGTGCCAGCAGCTGGGACAGAGCGCGTGAGCAGTTCTTC
- TRBD1 TRBJ2-1 TRBV2 CASSEQTGGWDAPYNEQFF TGTGCCAGCAGTGAACAGACAGGGGGCTGGGATGCCCCCTACAATGAGCAGTTCTTC
- TRBD1 TRBJ1-5 TRBV27 CASSFVRDRGNQPQHF TGTGCCAGCAGTTTCGTCCGGGACAGGGGCAATCAGCCCCAGCATTTT
- - TRBJ1-5 TRBV27 CASSLSGGNQPQHF TGTGCCAGCAGTTTATCGGGCGGCAATCAGCCCCAGCATTTT
- - TRBJ2-7 TRBV27 CASSLWQDTEQYF TGTGCCAGCAGTTTATGGCAGGATACCGAGCAGTACTTC
- TRBD1 TRBJ2-7 TRBV12-3/TRBV12-4 CASRGQGVYEQYF TGTGCCAGCAGGGGACAGGGGGTCTACGAGCAGTACTTC
- - TRBJ1-2 TRBV19 CASTGGKTYGYTF TGTGCCAGTACGGGGGGCAAGACCTATGGCTACACCTTC
- - TRBJ2-1 TRBV5-1 CASSLAPPRGRNEQFF TGCGCCAGCAGCTTGGCCCCACCTCGAGGTCGCAATGAGCAGTTCTTC
few - TRBJ1-1 TRBV27 CASSLSSGARNTEAFF TGTGCCAGCAGTTTATCTTCAGGGGCCAGGAACACTGAAGCTTTCTTT
- TRBD2 TRBJ2-5 TRBV7-9 CASSSQRGYIETQYF TGTGCCAGCAGCTCGCAGCGGGGCTATATCGAGACCCAGTACTTC
once TRBD2 TRBJ2-3 TRBV29-1 CSVEDAAGVPTDTQYF TGCAGCGTTGAAGATGCAGCGGGGGTACCCACAGATACGCAGTATTTT
- TRBD2 TRBJ2-3 TRBV5-1 CASSTTGLAGGPDTQYF TGCGCCAGCAGCACCACCGGACTAGCGGGGGGGCCAGATACGCAGTATTTT
- - TRBJ2-6 TRBV3-1/TRBV3-2 CASSQADSSSGANVLTF TGTGCCAGCAGCCAAGCCGATTCGAGCTCTGGGGCCAACGTCCTGACTTTC
- - TRBJ1-2 TRBV4-3 CASSQAGRENYGYTF TGCGCCAGCAGCCAAGCAGGGCGCGAAAACTATGGCTACACCTTC
- - TRBJ1-1 TRBV27 CASSLIVATEAFF TGTGCCAGCAGTTTAATCGTGGCCACTGAAGCTTTCTTT
- TRBD1 TRBJ1-2 TRBV6-2/TRBV6-3 CASSTPDRVNYGYTF TGTGCCAGCAGCACCCCGGACAGGGTGAACTATGGCTACACCTTC
- TRBD2 TRBJ2-3 TRBV7-9 CASSRSGRGVPDTQYF TGTGCCAGCAGCAGATCCGGGAGGGGGGTACCAGATACGCAGTATTTT
- TRBD2 TRBJ2-7 TRBV5-1 CASSLGGSGVSYEQYF TGCGCCAGCAGCTTGGGAGGCAGCGGGGTTTCCTACGAGCAGTACTTC
- TRBD1 TRBJ2-7 TRBV19 CASTRTGGSSSYEQYF TGTGCCAGTACCCGGACAGGGGGTTCGAGCTCCTACGAGCAGTACTTC
- - TRBJ1-3 TRBV5-8 CASSLPPQTGPYF TGTGCCAGCAGCTTGCCCCCCCAGACAGGACCCTATTTT
- - TRBJ1-2 TRBV4-2 CASSQELSGGSGYTF TGTGCCAGCAGCCAAGAGCTCTCTGGAGGGTCTGGCTACACCTTC
- - TRBJ2-3 TRBV19 CASSGGRATDTQYF TGTGCCAGTAGTGGCGGGCGGGCCACAGATACGCAGTATTTT
- - TRBJ2-1 TRBV24-1 CATSDLQGTEKAYNEQFF TGTGCCACCAGTGATTTGCAGGGGACCGAGAAAGCCTACAATGAGCAGTTCTTC
- TRBD1 TRBJ1-1 TRBV10-3 CAIRGQGLTTEAFF TGTGCCATCAGAGGACAGGGATTGACCACTGAAGCTTTCTTT
- - TRBJ1-1 TRBV6-5 CASILVQGTTEAFF -
once - TRBJ2-5 TRBV7-2 CASSLGNSQTQYF TGTGCCAGCAGCTTAGGGAACAGCCAGACCCAGTACTTC
- - TRBJ1-5 TRBV6-1 CASSEGLNANGPQHF TGTGCCAGCAGTGAAGGCCTAAACGCGAATGGGCCCCAGCATTTT
- - TRBJ1-1 TRBV10-3 CAITPRMNTEAFF TGTGCCATCACCCCCAGAATGAACACTGAAGCTTTCTTT
- - TRBJ1-2 TRBV2 CASSEIYSPFYGYTF TGTGCCAGCAGTGAAATCTACAGCCCTTTCTATGGCTACACCTTC
- TRBD2 TRBJ2-7 TRBV19 CASGAGGGSREQYF TGTGCCAGTGGGGCTGGCGGGGGGAGCCGCGAGCAGTACTTC
- - TRBJ1-1 TRBV7-3 CASSLLGVTEAFF TGTGCCAGCAGCTTGTTAGGGGTCACTGAAGCTTTCTTT
- TRBD1 TRBJ2-5 TRBV6-4 CASMGQGGETQYF TGTGCCAGCATGGGACAGGGAGGAGAGACCCAGTACTTC
- - TRBJ2-6 TRBV24-1 CATSGGDAGANVLTF TGTGCCACCAGCGGCGGGGATGCTGGGGCCAACGTCCTGACTTTC
- TRBD1 TRBJ1-1 TRBV12-3/TRBV12-4 CASKGQLNTEAFF TGTGCCAGCAAGGGACAGTTGAACACTGAAGCTTTCTTT
few - TRBJ1-4 TRBV15 CATSRAFLEKLFF TGTGCCACCAGCAGAGCCTTTCTGGAAAAACTGTTTTTT
- - TRBJ1-5 TRBV21-1 CASSTRDRGLNQPQHF TGTGCCAGCAGCACCCGGGACAGGGGGCTCAATCAGCCCCAGCATTTT
- - TRBJ2-5 TRBV7-3 CASSFGRGETQYF TGTGCCAGCAGCTTCGGCAGGGGAGAGACCCAGTACTTC
- - TRBJ2-5 TRBV9 CASSVATNGGGGETQYF TGTGCCAGCAGCGTAGCGACAAATGGAGGGGGCGGAGAGACCCAGTACTTC